The following is a TCR beta chain sequence with its context. Antigen unknown. What was amplified from RNA transcripts were TCR beta CDR3 regions. The TCR CDR3 first-round RT-PCR relied on the HTBI primer set. Each CDR3 protein gets one entry after TCRdb re-called the multiplex PCR reads with MiXCR. The sample consists of hundreds of thousands of distinct CDR3 sequences, approximately 14% of them appearing once. V was pared by 4 bases and J by 5 bases, with 11 bases between. Looked up from germline, CDR1 is MGHRA and CDR2 is YSYEKL. This CDR3 comprises 13 residues. Hyperthyroidism patients were newly diagnosed, had disease duration under 2 months, and were aged 18 to 65 years. This sample is drawn from a study of T cells in Graves' hyperthyroidism and ophthalmopathy. Notes on the study in general: The model identified upcoming ophthalmopathy a median approximately six months ahead of onset. Ophthalmopathy and stable hyperthyroidism were told apart by a 13 V-J model.

This sequence originates from a woman aged 25 to 39 with Graves' hyperthyroidism that later progressed to Graves' ophthalmopathy. The sample was blood. The gene calls are TRBV4-1 and TRBJ1-1; D is unclear. CDR3 nucleotides: TGCGCCAGCAGCCTTAGTGTGGGGACTGAAGCTTTCTTT. This codes for CASSLSVGTEAFF.